This is a list of T cell receptor beta chains from one sample in a study of blood T cells in healthy people across ages. TCRdb used MiXCR to reprocess the 5' RACE reads, holding one entry per CDR3 protein. The sample shows 700,000 or so distinct CDR3 sequences, about 24% of them seen only once. Material: blood. Receptors originate from a man between 65 and 80 years old in good health. CDR3s include the opening cysteine and the closing phenylalanine or tryptophan. Each record gives: D gene, J gene, V gene, clone size, CDR3 DNA, CDR3 protein. The D gene is left open where the match is weak. Size is stated for part of the rows, as once, few or many counts, or as a class when the clone is expanded.

d_gene: .; j_gene: TRBJ2-6; v_gene: TRBV28; abundance: few; CDR3nt: TGTGCCAGCAGTTTCACCCGACAGGCTGGGGCCAACGTCCTGACTTTC; CDR3aa: CASSFTRQAGANVLTF
d_gene: .; j_gene: TRBJ1-4; v_gene: TRBV6-1; abundance: .; CDR3nt: TGTGCCAGCAGAGGGGCCCTAACAAATGAAAAACTGTTTTTT; CDR3aa: CASRGALTNEKLFF
d_gene: .; j_gene: TRBJ2-6; v_gene: TRBV28; abundance: few; CDR3nt: TGTGCCAGCAGAACTCACAGGACTGGGGCCAACGTCCTGACTTTC; CDR3aa: CASRTHRTGANVLTF
d_gene: .; j_gene: TRBJ1-4; v_gene: TRBV6-2/TRBV6-3; abundance: few; CDR3nt: TGTGCCAGCGGACACAACAATGAAAAACTGTTTTTT; CDR3aa: CASGHNNEKLFF
d_gene: .; j_gene: TRBJ1-2; v_gene: TRBV9; abundance: .; CDR3nt: TGTGCCAGCAGCGATACGGGGCAGCCTTTAAGCTACACCTTC; CDR3aa: CASSDTGQPLSYTF
d_gene: TRBD2; j_gene: TRBJ2-1; v_gene: TRBV29-1; abundance: few; CDR3nt: TGCAGCACAACTAGCGGGGGGGCTGGTGAGCAGTTCTTC; CDR3aa: CSTTSGGAGEQFF
d_gene: .; j_gene: TRBJ2-1; v_gene: TRBV6-5; abundance: .; CDR3nt: TGTGCCAGCAGCGTACAGGGAAAGAATGAGCAGTTCTTC; CDR3aa: CASSVQGKNEQFF
d_gene: .; j_gene: TRBJ2-1; v_gene: TRBV19; abundance: .; CDR3nt: TGTGCCAGTAGTATCGACCGATACAATGAGCAGTTCTTC; CDR3aa: CASSIDRYNEQFF
d_gene: TRBD2; j_gene: TRBJ2-3; v_gene: TRBV20-1; abundance: many; CDR3nt: TGCAGTGCCCTTAGCGGGGGTAGCACAGATACGCAGTATTTT; CDR3aa: CSALSGGSTDTQYF
d_gene: TRBD1; j_gene: TRBJ1-4; v_gene: TRBV4-2; abundance: .; CDR3nt: TGTGCCAGCAGCCAAGGAGACAGGGAGGGAGAAAAACTGTTTTTT; CDR3aa: CASSQGDREGEKLFF
d_gene: .; j_gene: TRBJ2-7; v_gene: TRBV7-2; abundance: few; CDR3nt: TGTGCCAGCAGCTTAGTAGGCGGGGACGAGCAGTACTTC; CDR3aa: CASSLVGGDEQYF
d_gene: TRBD2; j_gene: TRBJ2-1; v_gene: TRBV28; abundance: .; CDR3nt: TGTGCCAGCAGCCCCTCGGATGGGCGGGAGGCTATGGGTGAGCAGTTCTTC; CDR3aa: CASSPSDGREAMGEQFF
d_gene: .; j_gene: TRBJ1-4; v_gene: TRBV7-2; abundance: few; CDR3nt: TGTGCCAGCAAGCGGACAGCAACTAATGAAAAACTGTTTTTT; CDR3aa: CASKRTATNEKLFF
d_gene: .; j_gene: TRBJ2-6; v_gene: TRBV20-1; abundance: .; CDR3nt: TGCAGTGCTAGGTCAGGGGAGGAGGTCAACGTCCTGACTTTC; CDR3aa: CSARSGEEVNVLTF
d_gene: TRBD2; j_gene: TRBJ2-1; v_gene: TRBV11-2; abundance: few; CDR3nt: TGTGCCAGCAGCCTGCGGGCTAGCGGGGGACATGAGCAGTTCTTC; CDR3aa: CASSLRASGGHEQFF
d_gene: TRBD1; j_gene: TRBJ1-2; v_gene: TRBV29-1; abundance: .; CDR3nt: TGCAGCGTTGGCGGGGTGGGACAGGGGGCGCAAGGCTACACCTTC; CDR3aa: CSVGGVGQGAQGYTF
d_gene: .; j_gene: TRBJ1-3; v_gene: TRBV12-3/TRBV12-4; abundance: few; CDR3nt: TGTGCCAGCAGTTTTGGGATATCTGGAAACACCATATATTTT; CDR3aa: CASSFGISGNTIYF
d_gene: .; j_gene: TRBJ2-2; v_gene: TRBV20-1; abundance: few; CDR3nt: TGCAGTGCTAGTGGCGGTTCGGAGCTGTTTTTT; CDR3aa: CSASGGSELFF
d_gene: .; j_gene: TRBJ1-2; v_gene: TRBV12-3/TRBV12-4; abundance: .; CDR3nt: TGTGCCAGCAGTCCGGGACTATCTCATAGATGGGGCCACACCTTC; CDR3aa: CASSPGLSHRWGHTF
d_gene: .; j_gene: TRBJ2-1; v_gene: TRBV20-1; abundance: .; CDR3nt: TGCAGTGCTAACCCTGCTTCAGCTTCGGATGAGCAGTTCTTC; CDR3aa: CSANPASASDEQFF